These 21 T cell receptor beta chains originate from one sample sequenced in a study of a mutant IDH1 vaccine in newly diagnosed glioma. Antigens of these TCRs are unknown. Time point defined: week 35, safety follow-up. Vaccine doses each comprised 300 ug of mutant IDH1 20-mer peptide, with topical imiquimod. Generated by immunoSEQ multiplex PCR, the TCRdb table keeps only in-frame clones and is missing some. Of around 41,000 clones listed, roughly nine tenths were seen once; the top ten hold 1.5%. Sequencing was performed on PBMCs, taken from a glioma patient whose treatment included an IDH1 peptide vaccine. These receptors were obtained from a man in his forties with glioma.

The gene calls are TRBV19 and TRBJ1-2; D possibly corresponds to TRBD1 (5 bases). Germline CDR1 and CDR2: LNHDA and SQIVND (reference sequence). This CDR3 comprises 14 residues. V lost 3 bases and J 2 bases, leaving 10 bases between the germline ends. The CDR3 DNA reads TGTGCCAGTAGTATCATACAGGCAAACTATGGCTACACCTTC. Its translation: CASSIIQANYGYTF.

CDR3 sequence: CASSSPGQGSTGELFF. The CDR3 nucleotides are TGTGCCAGCAGCTCCCCGGGACAGGGGTCCACCGGGGAGCTGTTTTTT. The chain uses TRBV5-6 and TRBJ2-2; TRBD1 aligns across 10 bases. The junction had 6 bases not matched to a gene; V was cut back by 3 bases and J by 4 bases. There are 16 residues in the CDR3. The germline V gene has CDR1 SGHDT and CDR2 YYEEEE. The entire variable domain, with the rest obtained from reference TRBV5-6 and TRBJ2-2, is as follows: DAGVTQSPTHLIKTRGQQVTLRCSPKSGHDTVSWYQQALGQGPQFIFQYYEEEERQRGNFPDRFSGHQFPNYSSELNVNALLLGDSALYLCASSSPGQGSTGELFFGEGSRLTVL.

This chain links TRBV18 with TRBJ2-4, with D uncertain. This CDR3 has 15 amino acids. The V and J ends lost 4 bases and 4 bases respectively, with 14 bases between them. Germline V gives CDR1 KGHSH, CDR2 LQKENI. CDR3 in DNA: TGTGCCAGCTCACTGCCCGGAGTATTAAAAAACATTCAGTACTTC. Encoded protein: CASSLPGVLKNIQYF.

This chain joins TRBV6-6 and TRBJ2-1, with 8 bases lining up with TRBD1. The CDR3 is made up of 13 amino acids. Germline-derived CDR1 and CDR2 are MNHNY and SVGAGI (reference sequence). Trimming took 9 bases from V and 1 from J; bases not matched to a gene: 2. This chain's CDR3 is CASGQGSYNEQFF. DNA for the CDR3: TGTGCCAGTGGACAGGGATCCTACAATGAGCAGTTCTTC.

The chain couples TRBV27 to TRBJ1-6; TRBD1 matches 7 bases. With V trimmed by 1 base and J by 7 bases, 7 bases remained unmatched. Germline-derived CDR1 and CDR2 are MNHEY and SMNVEV (reference sequence). This CDR3 is 16 amino acids long. CDR3 in DNA: TGTGCCAGCAGTTTATTGTCAGGGGGATCGAATTCACCCCTCCACTTT. Translation: CASSLLSGGSNSPLHF.

J is TRBJ2-2 and V is TRBV6-6; 7 nucleotides agree with TRBD1. From germline, CDR1 is MNHNY and CDR2 SVGAGI (reference sequence). The CDR3 sequence is 13 residues long. V gave up 6 bases and J gave up 6 bases; unmatched junction bases: 4. CDR3 loop: CASRPTGAGELFF. In DNA, the CDR3 is TGTGCCAGCAGACCTACAGGGGCCGGGGAGCTGTTTTTT.

The chain carries TRBV19 and TRBJ2-3; 7 bases line up with TRBD1. The CDR3 has 15 residues. In germline, CDR1 is LNHDA, CDR2 SQIVND (reference sequence). V gave up 3 bases and J gave up 4 bases; unmatched junction bases: 7. The DNA of the CDR3 is TGTGCCAGTAGTATTAGGCAGGGGGTATCAGATACGCAGTATTTT. Residues: CASSIRQGVSDTQYF.

This chain joins TRBV4-2 and TRBJ2-2, with D perhaps matching TRBD1 or TRBD2 (5 bases each). This CDR3 contains 17 residues. Germline V gene sequence: CDR1 LGHNA, CDR2 YNFKEQ. V was shortened by 4 bases and J by 10 bases, with 25 bases between the two germline ends. The DNA of the CDR3 is TGTGCCAGCAGCCGACCTGTGGGGGAACTAGAGCGTAAGGAGCTGTTTTTT. The encoded protein is CASSRPVGELERKELFF.

The V gene is TRBV5-1, the J gene TRBJ1-1, with a tentative D call TRBD1 (6 bases). Germline CDR1 and CDR2: SGHRS and YFSETQ. The CDR3 runs 15 residues. Trimming removed 8 bases at V and 3 bases at J, with 20 bases between. CDR3 DNA: TGCGCCAGTCTGAAGGGCCCAGGGGAGGACACTGAAGCTTTCTTT. It specifies CASLKGPGEDTEAFF.

This chain links TRBV30 with TRBJ2-3, with D unclear. V lost 2 bases, J lost 2 bases, and 8 bases lay in between. CDR1 and CDR2 from the germline V gene are GTSNPN and SVGIG (reference sequence). The length of the CDR3 is 13 residues. This chain's CDR3 is CAWSSIFTDTQYF. The DNA of the CDR3 is TGTGCCTGGAGTAGTATATTCACAGATACGCAGTATTTT.

The rearrangement joins TRBV25-1 to TRBJ1-2, with a weak D call TRBD1 (5 bases). The V gene's germline CDR1 is MGHDK and CDR2 SYGVNS. V was cut by 8 bases and J by 7 bases, with 14 bases left in between. This CDR3 comprises 12 residues. The CDR3 DNA sequence: TGTGCCAGCGGCCTGGGGCAGTCTGGCTACACCTTC. Its translation is CASGLGQSGYTF.

The CDR3 coding sequence is TGTGCCAGCAGGGGAGGACTAGCGGCCACCTACGAGCAGTACTTC. Translated: CASRGGLAATYEQYF. The chain uses TRBV28 and TRBJ2-7; TRBD2 aligns across 10 bases. Germline loops: CDR1 MDHEN, CDR2 SYDVKM. V was pared by 6 bases and J by 2 bases, with 7 bases of the junction left unmatched. The CDR3 is 15 amino acids.

This clone was picked up a small number of times. The chain has TRBV11-2 and TRBJ2-2; D unclear. The germline V gene encodes CDR1 SGHAT and CDR2 FQNNGV. The CDR3 runs 14 residues. V lost 0 bases and J lost 5, with 7 bases in between. The DNA for the CDR3 is TGTGCCAGCAGCTTAGATAAGGGAACCGGGGAGCTGTTTTTT. It is translated as CASSLDKGTGELFF.

The chain carries TRBV6-5 and TRBJ1-6; D gene unclear. CDR3 length: 13 amino acids. Germline V lookup: CDR1 MNHEY, CDR2 SVGAGI. V dropped 6 bases and J dropped 12 bases, with 15 bases sitting between them. DNA of the CDR3: TGTGCCAGCAGCCCCGCGATTCAACTACCCCTCCACTTT. Translating it yields CASSPAIQLPLHF.

This clone was seen just once. The V and J genes are TRBV7-2 and TRBJ1-2; 10 bases are a match to TRBD1. This CDR3 spans 13 amino acids. V shed 0 bases, J shed 10 bases, and the junction held 2 bases outside the gene matches. Germline lookup yields CDR1 SGHTA and CDR2 FQGNSA. As DNA, the CDR3 is TGTGCCAGCAGCTTAGCGGGACAGGGGATCTACACCTTC. Its translation: CASSLAGQGIYTF.

V and J are TRBV29-1 and TRBJ1-1; D is uncertain. Germline assignment: CDR1 SQVTM and CDR2 ANQGSEA. The CDR3 is 12 amino acids. V shed 5 bases and J shed 0 bases, with 7 bases lying between them. Written as DNA, the CDR3 is TGCAGCGTTAGGGAGGTGAACACTGAAGCTTTCTTT. As protein: CSVREVNTEAFF.

In DNA, the CDR3 is TGTGCCAGCAGTTTTGCGGGACAGGGGGCTGGAAACACCATATATTTT. It codes for CASSFAGQGAGNTIYF. This chain joins TRBV28 and TRBJ1-3, with 11 bases identical to TRBD1. The V segment lost 3 bases and the J segment 2 bases; nucleotides outside the gene matches: 3. The germline gives CDR1 MDHEN, CDR2 SYDVKM. The CDR3 is 16 amino acids. The full variable domain, completed using reference TRBV28 and TRBJ1-3, is DVKVTQSSRYLVKRTGEKVFLECVQDMDHENMFWYRQDPGLGLRLIYFSYDVKMKEKGDIPEGYSVSREKKERFSLILESASTNQTSMYLCASSFAGQGAGNTIYFGEGSWLTVV.

Regarding this clone: This CDR3 is also generated by other DNA sequences in the sample. This rearrangement joins TRBV27 to TRBJ2-2; D is uncertain. Per the germline V gene, CDR1 is MNHEY and CDR2 is SMNVEV (reference sequence). Trimming removed 3 bases from V and 0 bases from J, with 11 bases in between. The CDR3 length is 16 residues. The CDR3 sequence is CASSFLTFANTGELFF. CDR3 in DNA: TGTGCCAGCAGTTTCCTGACGTTCGCGAACACCGGGGAGCTGTTTTTT.

This clone appeared once. The rearrangement links TRBV9 to TRBJ2-3; the D gene could be TRBD1 or TRBD2 (5 bases each). V was trimmed by 0 bases and J by 11 bases, leaving 22 bases between them. The CDR3 contains 16 residues. CDR1 and CDR2 (germline): SGDLS, YYNGEE. CDR3 amino acids: CASSVGLHEGQGMQYF. The CDR3, as DNA: TGTGCCAGCAGCGTAGGGCTCCACGAGGGGCAGGGTATGCAGTATTTT.

This clone showed up just a few times. The chain couples TRBV19 to TRBJ2-1, with TRBD2 as a possible D gene (5 bases). From germline, CDR1 is LNHDA and CDR2 SQIVND (reference sequence). CDR3 length: 17 amino acids. Deletions cut 5 bases from V and 1 base from J, with 18 bases between. The CDR3 is CASSADLASGSYNEQFF. The CDR3 bases are TGTGCCAGTAGTGCCGACTTAGCGTCGGGATCCTACAATGAGCAGTTCTTC.

The J gene is TRBJ1-4, the V gene TRBV2; D is undetermined. With 8 bases removed from V and 7 bases from J, the gap between germline ends came to 23 bases. The CDR3 runs to 16 residues. The germline V gene encodes CDR1 SNHLY and CDR2 FYNNEI. In DNA form, the CDR3 reads TGTGCCAGCGGGCTTCCAGGAGGTCGAACCGCTGAAAAACTGTTTTTT. Its translation: CASGLPGGRTAEKLFF.